A single T cell receptor beta chain is shown here with its context. What it binds is not known. The authors made the TRB cDNA libraries by 5' RACE using UMI labels. No DNA is given; TCRdb re-called the 5' RACE reads and lists each CDR3 protein once. Across about 150,000 distinct CDR3 sequences, the top ten clones capture around 0.5% of the sample. This specimen belongs to a study of CXCR3-negative and CXCR3-positive naive CD8 T cells. Background on the study: For each library, about 1.5 +/- 0.3 million TRB reads were obtained, roughly 130 million in total. Study-level results: Relative to CXCR3-negative naive cells, CXCR3-positive naive cells had more hydrophobic TRB CDR3s. In both naive subsets diversity was comparably high, whereas memory CD8+ cells showed much lower diversity.

Sorting was done in triplicate for each CD8+ T cell subset (approximately 310,000 cells each). The CDR3 has 15 residues. In germline, CDR1 is SGHNT, CDR2 YYREEE (reference sequence). This clonotype was obtained from a human donor in good health. Some clones in this sample may be carry-over from other donors' samples. The chain has TRBV5-4 and TRBJ1-1. The source material was naive CXCR3+ CD8+ T cells from blood. The subset was: CD45RO-CCR7+CD27+CD95- naive CD8+ T cells expressing CXCR3 (TNR3+). The CDR3 spells CASSLGGGANTEAFF.